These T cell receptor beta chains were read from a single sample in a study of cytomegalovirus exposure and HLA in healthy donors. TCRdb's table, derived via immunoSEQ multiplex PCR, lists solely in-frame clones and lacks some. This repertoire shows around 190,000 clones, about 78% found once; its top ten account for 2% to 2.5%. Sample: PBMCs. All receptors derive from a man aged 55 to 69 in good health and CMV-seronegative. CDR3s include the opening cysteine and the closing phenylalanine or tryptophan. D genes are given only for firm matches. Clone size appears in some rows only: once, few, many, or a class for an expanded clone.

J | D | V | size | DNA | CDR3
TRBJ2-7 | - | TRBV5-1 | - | TGCGCCAGCAGCAGCCCGGGATTCTACGAGCAGTACTTC | CASSSPGFYEQYF
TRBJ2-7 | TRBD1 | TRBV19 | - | TGTGCCAGTAGTTACTTCGGGACAGAGAGTACGAAGGAGCAGTACTTC | CASSYFGTESTKEQYF
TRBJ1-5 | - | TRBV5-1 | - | TGCGCCAGCAGCGAGACAGCCAACAATCAGCCCCAGAATTTT | CASSETANNQPQNF
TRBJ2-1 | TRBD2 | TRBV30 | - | TGTGCCTGGAGTGTAATGGGACTAGTCTACAATGAGCAGTTCTTC | CAWSVMGLVYNEQFF
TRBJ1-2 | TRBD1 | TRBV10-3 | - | TGTGCCATCAGTCCGAATCCGGACAGGGTCGTACTTGGCTACACCTTC | CAISPNPDRVVLGYTF
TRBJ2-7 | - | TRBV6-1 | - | TGTGCCAGCCGGCAGGGGGGCTCCTACGAGCAGTACTTC | CASRQGGSYEQYF
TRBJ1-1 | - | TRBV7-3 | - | TGTGCCAGCAGCTCCTTTAGGAACACTGAAGCTTTCTTT | CASSSFRNTEAFF
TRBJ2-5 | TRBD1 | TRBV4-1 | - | TGCGCCAGCAGCCGCGGGACAGGGGACCCCCAAGAGACCCAGTACTTC | CASSRGTGDPQETQYF
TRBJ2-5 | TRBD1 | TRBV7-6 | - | TGTGCCAGCAGCTTTCTCGACAGGGCTCAAGAGACCCAGTACTTC | CASSFLDRAQETQYF
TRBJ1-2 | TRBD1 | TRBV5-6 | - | TGTGCCAGCAGCTTGTACCAGGGGGCAGGAGGCTACACCTTC | CASSLYQGAGGYTF
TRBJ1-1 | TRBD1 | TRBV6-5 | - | TGTGCCAGCAGAGGCACCGCGACAGGGCGTGAAGCTTTCTTT | CASRGTATGREAFF
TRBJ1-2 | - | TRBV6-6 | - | TGTGCCAGCAGTTACTCGAGTGGCTACACCTTC | CASSYSSGYTF
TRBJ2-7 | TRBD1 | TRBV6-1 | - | TGTGCCAGCAGTGAACACGTCGGACAGGGCGGCGAGCAGTACTTC | CASSEHVGQGGEQYF
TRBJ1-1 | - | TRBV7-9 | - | TGTGCCAGCAGCGCGCGAAACACTGAAGCTTTCTTT | CASSARNTEAFF
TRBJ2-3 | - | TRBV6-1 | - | TGTGCCTGCGGGGTAGATCACACAGATACGCAGTATTTT | CACGVDHTDTQYF
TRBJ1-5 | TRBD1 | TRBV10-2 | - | TGCGCCAGCAGTTCTGCCGGGACAGGGGCCAATCAGCCCCAGCATTTT | CASSSAGTGANQPQHF
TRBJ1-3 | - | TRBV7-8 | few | TGTGCCAGCAGTCGGGGAAACACCATATATTTT | CASSRGNTIYF
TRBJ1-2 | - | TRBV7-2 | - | TGTGCCAGCAGCTCGCCAACAGTGCGCTATGGCTACACCTTC | CASSSPTVRYGYTF
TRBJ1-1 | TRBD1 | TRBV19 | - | TGTGCCAGTAGTTTGGGACAGGGGAACACTGAAGCTTTCTTT | CASSLGQGNTEAFF
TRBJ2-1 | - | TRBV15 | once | TGTGCCACCAGCAGAGATATAGGGACCGTAAAGACTAGTAAGCAGTTCTTC | CATSRDIGTVKTSKQFF
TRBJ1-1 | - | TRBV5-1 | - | TGCGCCAGCAGTTCAGGGGTGGGGACTGAAGCTTTCTTT | CASSSGVGTEAFF
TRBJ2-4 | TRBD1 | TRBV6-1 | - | TGTGCCAGCAGTGAAAGTCGACAGGGGGCGAGGGCCAAAAACATTCAGTACTTC | CASSESRQGARAKNIQYF
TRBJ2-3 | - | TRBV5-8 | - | TGTGCCAGCAGCTTGGAGCAGGGTTGGACAGATACGCAGTATTTT | CASSLEQGWTDTQYF
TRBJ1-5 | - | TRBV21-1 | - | TGTGCCAGCAGCAAAGAAATGGGGCCGGGTTGGAGCAATCAGCCCCAGCATTTT | CASSKEMGPGWSNQPQHF
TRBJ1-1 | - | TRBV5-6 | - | TGTGCCAGCAGCCTGCGGCGGGCTGAGGCTTTCTTT | CASSLRRAEAFF
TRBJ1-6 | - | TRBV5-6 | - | TGTGCCAGCAGCTTGGGAGAGGCAGGGGCAAGATCACCCCTCCACTTT | CASSLGEAGARSPLHF
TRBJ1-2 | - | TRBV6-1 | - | TGTGCCACCCGACTGGGACAAATCTATGGCTACACCTTC | CATRLGQIYGYTF
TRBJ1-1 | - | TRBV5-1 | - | TGCGCCAGCAGCTGGTGGACTCAGAACACTGAAGCTTTCTTT | CASSWWTQNTEAFF
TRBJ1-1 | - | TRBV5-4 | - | TGTGCCAGCAGCCCTGACACTAACACTGAAGCTTTCTTT | CASSPDTNTEAFF
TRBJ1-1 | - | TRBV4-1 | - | TGCGCCAGCAGCCCACCCACGGGGGGGAACACTGAAGCTTTCTTT | CASSPPTGGNTEAFF
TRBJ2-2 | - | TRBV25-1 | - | TGTGCCAGCAGTCCAGGGTGGGGCACCGGGGAGCTGTTTTTT | CASSPGWGTGELFF